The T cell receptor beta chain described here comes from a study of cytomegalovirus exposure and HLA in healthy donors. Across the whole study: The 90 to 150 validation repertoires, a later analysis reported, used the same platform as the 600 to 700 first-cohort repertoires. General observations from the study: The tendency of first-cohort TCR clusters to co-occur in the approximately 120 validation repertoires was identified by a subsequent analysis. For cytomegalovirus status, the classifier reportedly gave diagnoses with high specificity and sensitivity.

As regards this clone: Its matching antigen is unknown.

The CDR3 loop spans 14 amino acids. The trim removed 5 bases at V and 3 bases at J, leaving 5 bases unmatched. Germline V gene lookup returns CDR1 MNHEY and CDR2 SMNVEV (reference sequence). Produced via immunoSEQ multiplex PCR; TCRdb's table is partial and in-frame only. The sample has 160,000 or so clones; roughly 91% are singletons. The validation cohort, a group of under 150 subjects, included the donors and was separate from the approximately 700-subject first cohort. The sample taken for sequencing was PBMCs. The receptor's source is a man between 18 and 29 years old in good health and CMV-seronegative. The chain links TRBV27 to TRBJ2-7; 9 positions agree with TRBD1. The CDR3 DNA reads TGTGCCAGCAGTACAGGGACAGGGCTCTACGAGCAGTACTTC. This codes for CASSTGTGLYEQYF.